This entry is about one T cell receptor beta chain. Its cognate antigen is unknown. Indicated treatment: oral pan-JAK inhibitor, 5-10 mg twice daily. Trimming took off 0 bases at V and 5 bases at J, with 8 bases between the two ends. This CDR3 comprises 13 residues. The germline V gene has CDR1 ENHRY and CDR2 SYGVKD. Sequencing used cDNA as its template, made by extracting RNA and reverse transcribing it. Data came from immunoSEQ multiplex PCR; TCRdb stores just in-frame clones and leaves some out. This table holds more than 200,000 clones, over 40% found once. This sample stems from a study of CD8+ T cells in alopecia areata. Overall study context: Patients in the treated group were given tofacitinib by mouth, 5 to 10 mg twice a day.

Whole-study results and caveats: The study found higher clonality in lesional than normal scalp, especially in alopecia totalis/universalis.

The receptor's source is a human donor with alopecia areata. The chain carries TRBV10-3 and TRBJ2-7, with D hard to call. This specimen was CD4+ T cells sorted from blood, taken around week 36, from a patient treated with tofacitinib. The CDR3 DNA sequence: TGTGCCATCAGTGAGTCGGAAAGGCACGAGCAGTACTTC. Encoded protein: CAISESERHEQYF.